The sequence of this TCR beta chain was determined in a study of OX40 agonist ivuxolimab in advanced cancers. Overall study: Patients with hepatocellular carcinoma, melanoma, renal cell or head and neck cancer made up the dose-escalation patients. Three patients responded partially, comprising one with hepatocellular carcinoma and two with cutaneous melanoma. Study findings and constraints: Normalized T-cell clonal expansion was also low in some nonresponders.

Comments on this clone: The antigen is unknown.

This CDR3 is 14 amino acids long. V shed 5 bases and J shed 8 bases, with 13 bases lying between them. Germline values: CDR1 MDHEN, CDR2 SYDVKM. Sequencing used immunoSEQ multiplex PCR; TCRdb keeps in-frame clones, though not all of them. Here the sample spans 70,000 to 75,000 clones, approximately 85% being singletons. The sample was CD4+ or CD8+ T cells sorted from blood, taken in a trial of the OX40 agonist ivuxolimab. The gene calls are TRBV28 and TRBJ1-6, with D unresolved. This sequence originates from an adult with an advanced solid tumor such as melanoma, head and neck, liver or kidney cancer. As DNA, the CDR3 is TGTGCCAGCAGTCCCCGGACTGATTATTCACCCCTCCACTTT. It encodes CASSPRTDYSPLHF.